This TCR beta chain came from a study of shared clonotypes between healthy human individuals. The V end lost 3 bases, the J end lost 9 bases, and 9 bases lay between the germline ends. The CDR3 loop spans 12 amino acids. Germline values: CDR1 SGHAT, CDR2 FQNNGV. Every subset had its genomic DNA shared out evenly among several immunoSEQ plates. Sorted subsets were amplified in replicate PCRs using around 220 ng DNA, roughly 30,000 T cell genomes. Generated by immunoSEQ multiplex PCR, the TCRdb table keeps only in-frame clones and is missing some. The table lists around 600,000 clones, roughly 98% of them singletons, with 0.25% to 0.35% in the top ten. Naive-designated CD8 cells lacked CD45RO, were positively enriched for CCR7, and omitted terminally differentiated effector memory CD45RA+ cells. Findings and caveats of the study: Few donors restricted represented genetic and exposure-history diversity.

As for this clone: Its matching antigen is unknown.

The clonotype comes from a man aged 30 to 39 in good health. V usage is TRBV11-2 and J usage is TRBJ2-1; either TRBD1 or TRBD2 may supply D (5 bases each). The material sequenced was naive CD8+ T cells sorted from blood. The CDR3, as DNA: TGTGCCAGCAGCTTTGGGACGAGTGAGCAGTTCTTC. It specifies CASSFGTSEQFF. Full variable domain (outside the CDR3, taken from reference TRBV11-2 and TRBJ2-1): EAGVAQSPRYKIIEKRQSVAFWCNPISGHATLYWYQQILGQGPKLLIQFQNNGVVDDSQLPKDRFSAERLKGVDSTLKIQPAKLEDSAVYLCASSFGTSEQFFGPGTRLTVL.